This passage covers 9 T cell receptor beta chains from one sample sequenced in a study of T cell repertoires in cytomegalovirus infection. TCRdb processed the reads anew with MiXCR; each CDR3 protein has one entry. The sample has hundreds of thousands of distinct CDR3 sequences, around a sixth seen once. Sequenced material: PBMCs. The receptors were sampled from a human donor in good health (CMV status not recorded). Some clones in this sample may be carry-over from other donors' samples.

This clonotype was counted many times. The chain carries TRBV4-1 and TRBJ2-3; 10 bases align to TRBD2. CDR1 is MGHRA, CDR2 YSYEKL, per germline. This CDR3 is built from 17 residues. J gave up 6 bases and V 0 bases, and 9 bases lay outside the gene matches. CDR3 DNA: TGCGCCAGCAGCCAAGATCGGAGCGGGGGGGCCTGGGATACGCAGTATTTT. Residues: CASSQDRSGGAWDTQYF.

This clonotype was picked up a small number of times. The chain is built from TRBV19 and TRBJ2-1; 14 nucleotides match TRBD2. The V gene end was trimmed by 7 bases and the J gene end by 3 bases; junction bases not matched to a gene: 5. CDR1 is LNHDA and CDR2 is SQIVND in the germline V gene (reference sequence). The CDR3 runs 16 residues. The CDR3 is CASTFGLAGGYNEQFF. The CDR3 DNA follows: TGTGCCAGTACCTTCGGACTAGCGGGGGGCTACAATGAGCAGTTCTTC.

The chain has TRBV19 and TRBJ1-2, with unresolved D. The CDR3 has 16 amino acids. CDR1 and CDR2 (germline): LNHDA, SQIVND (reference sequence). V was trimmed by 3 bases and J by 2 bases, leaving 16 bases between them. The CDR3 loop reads CASSIAAAGSNYGYTF. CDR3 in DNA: TGTGCCAGTAGTATCGCCGCGGCAGGCTCGAACTATGGCTACACCTTC.

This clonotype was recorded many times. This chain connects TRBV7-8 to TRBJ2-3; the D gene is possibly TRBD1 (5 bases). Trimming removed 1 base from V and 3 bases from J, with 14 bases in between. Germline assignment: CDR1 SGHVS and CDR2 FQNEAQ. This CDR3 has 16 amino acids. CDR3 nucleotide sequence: TGTGCCAGCAGCTTAGGGGCAGGGTCCTGGACAGATACGCAGTATTTT. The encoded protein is CASSLGAGSWTDTQYF. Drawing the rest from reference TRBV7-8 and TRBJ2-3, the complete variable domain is GAGVSQSPRYKVAKRGQDVALRCDPISGHVSLFWYQQALGQGPEFLTYFQNEAQLDKSGLPSDRFFAERPEGSVSTLKIQRTQQEDSAVYLCASSLGAGSWTDTQYFGPGTRLTVL.

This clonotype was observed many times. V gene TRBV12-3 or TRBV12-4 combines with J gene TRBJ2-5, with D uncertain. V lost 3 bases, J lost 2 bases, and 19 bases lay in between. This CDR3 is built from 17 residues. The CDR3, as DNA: TGTGCCAGCAGTTTTTTCGGCCCGGGTACTGAACAAGAGACCCAGTACTTC. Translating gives CASSFFGPGTEQETQYF.

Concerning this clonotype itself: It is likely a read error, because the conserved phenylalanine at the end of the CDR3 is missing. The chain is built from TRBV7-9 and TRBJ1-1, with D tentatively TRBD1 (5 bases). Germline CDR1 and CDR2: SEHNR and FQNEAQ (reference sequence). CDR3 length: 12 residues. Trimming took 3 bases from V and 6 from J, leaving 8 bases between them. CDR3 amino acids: CASSFMGAEAFY. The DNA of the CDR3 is TGTGCCAGCAGCTTTATGGGGGCTGAAGCTTTCTAT.

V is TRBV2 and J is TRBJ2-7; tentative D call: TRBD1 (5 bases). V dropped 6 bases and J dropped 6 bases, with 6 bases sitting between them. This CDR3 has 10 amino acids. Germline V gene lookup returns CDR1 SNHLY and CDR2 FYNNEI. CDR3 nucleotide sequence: TGTGCCAGCAGACAGGTCGAGCAGTACTTC. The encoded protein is CASRQVEQYF.

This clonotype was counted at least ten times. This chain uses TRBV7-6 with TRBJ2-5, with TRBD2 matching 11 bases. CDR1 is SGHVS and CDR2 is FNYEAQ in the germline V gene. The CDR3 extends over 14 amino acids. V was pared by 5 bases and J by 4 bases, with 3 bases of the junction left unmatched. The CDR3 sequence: CASSELAGGETQYF. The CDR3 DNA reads TGTGCCAGCAGCGAGCTAGCGGGGGGAGAGACCCAGTACTTC.

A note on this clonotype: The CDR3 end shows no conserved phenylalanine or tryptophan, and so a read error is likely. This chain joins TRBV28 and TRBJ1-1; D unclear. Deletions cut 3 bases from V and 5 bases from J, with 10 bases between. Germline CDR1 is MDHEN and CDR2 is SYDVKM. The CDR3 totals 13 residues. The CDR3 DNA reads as TGTGCCAGCAGTTTCCCTGCGGGGACTGAAGCTTTCTCT. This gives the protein CASSFPAGTEAFS.